The 29 T cell receptor beta chains reported below all come from one sample, sequenced in a study of cytomegalovirus exposure and HLA in healthy donors. A multiplex PCR was run with 60 Vbeta primers and 13 Jbeta primers. Assay: immunoSEQ multiplex PCR; the TCRdb copy retains only in-frame clones and omits some. This sample carries 110,000 or so clones, under 80% of them seen once, and the ten largest clones take over 6.5%. Material for sequencing was PBMCs. These TCRs come from a woman in her forties in good health and CMV-seropositive.

This chain connects TRBV7-6 to TRBJ2-5; 7 bases are shared with TRBD1. CDR3 length: 14 amino acids. V gave up 1 base and J gave up 11 bases; unmatched junction bases: 10. Germline CDR1 SGHVS, CDR2 FNYEAQ. The CDR3 sequence: CASSLEGGLAIQYF. The CDR3 DNA reads TGTGCCAGCAGCTTAGAAGGGGGCTTAGCAATACAGTACTTC.

The chain carries TRBV7-9 and TRBJ2-5; D gene ambiguous. The CDR3 is 12 amino acids. Germline V lookup: CDR1 SEHNR, CDR2 FQNEAQ (reference sequence). V gave up 5 bases and J gave up 2 bases, with 6 bases separating them. The CDR3 DNA reads as TGTGCCAGCAGCCTCCAGCAAGAGACCCAGTACTTC. This codes for CASSLQQETQYF.

V is TRBV28 and J is TRBJ1-6; D remains unclear. CDR3 length: 11 residues. CDR1 is MDHEN, CDR2 SYDVKM, per germline. V shed 5 bases and J shed 8 bases, with 4 bases lying between them. The CDR3 reads CASSAYSPLHF. DNA of the CDR3: TGTGCCAGCAGTGCGTATTCACCCCTCCACTTT.

The CDR3 nucleotides are TGCGCCAGCAGCTTGAGGCAGGGAAACAATGAGCAGTTCTTC. Its translation: CASSLRQGNNEQFF. The J gene is TRBJ2-1, the V gene TRBV5-1, with D perhaps TRBD1 (5 bases). Trimming stripped 1 base from V and 5 bases from J, with 10 bases between. The germline CDR1 and CDR2 sequences are SGHRS and YFSETQ. The CDR3 has 14 amino acids.

The chain uses TRBV4-3 and TRBJ1-2; no clear D. Trimming left V 1 base short and J 8 bases short, with 17 bases between. Germline CDR1 and CDR2: LGHNA and YSLEER. The CDR3 extends over 15 amino acids. The DNA for the CDR3 is TGCGCCAGCAGCCAAGGCGGCAGCTTATCGAGGGGCTACACCTTC. The encoded protein is CASSQGGSLSRGYTF.

There are a few counts of this clone. This chain connects TRBV5-1 to TRBJ2-5; 9 nucleotides match TRBD1. Germline V gene data show CDR1 as SGHRS and CDR2 as YFSETQ. Trimming removed 3 bases from V and 3 bases from J; junction bases left unmatched: 0. CDR3 length: 13 residues. CDR3 DNA: TGCGCCAGCAGCTGGACAGGGGAAGAGACCCAGTACTTC. Residues: CASSWTGEETQYF.

V gene TRBV29-1 combines with J gene TRBJ2-3; 9 positions match TRBD1. The V gene end was trimmed by 3 bases and the J gene end by 3 bases; junction bases not matched to a gene: 7. The CDR3 contains 15 residues. Germline V CDR1 and CDR2: SQVTM, ANQGSEA. The CDR3 here is CSVDHRGLGTDTQYF. The CDR3 DNA sequence: TGCAGCGTTGACCACAGGGGGCTCGGGACAGATACGCAGTATTTT.

The chain joins TRBV5-4 to TRBJ1-3; a weak D match, TRBD1 (5 bases). V was trimmed by 4 bases and J by 1 base, leaving 12 bases between them. This CDR3 spans 15 amino acids. The germline V gene encodes CDR1 SGHNT and CDR2 YYREEE (reference sequence). CDR3 protein: CASSRGSGSGNTIYF. The CDR3 DNA follows: TGTGCCAGCAGCCGAGGTTCAGGGTCTGGAAACACCATATATTTT.

The chain carries TRBV9 and TRBJ2-2; 15 bases match TRBD2. Germline CDR1 is SGDLS and CDR2 is YYNGEE. J was trimmed by 4 bases and V by 2 bases; bases with no gene match: 3. The CDR3 totals 17 residues. CDR3: CASSVGLAGGSTGELFF. Here the CDR3 DNA reads TGTGCCAGCAGCGTGGGACTAGCGGGGGGAAGCACCGGGGAGCTGTTTTTT.

V gene TRBV7-8 combines with J gene TRBJ1-2; 9 bases fit TRBD1. After removal of 5 bases from V and 8 bases from J, the junction contained 6 bases not matched to a gene. The CDR3 consists of 13 residues. Germline V gene data show CDR1 as SGHVS and CDR2 as FQNEAQ. The CDR3 nucleotides are TGTGCCAGCAGCCCTAGCGGACAGGGGGGCTACACCTTC. Translated: CASSPSGQGGYTF.

The chain links TRBV2 to TRBJ1-4; unclear D gene. Between the trimmed V and J ends, which lost 6 bases and 0 bases, there was a span of 8 bases. Per the germline V gene, CDR1 is SNHLY and CDR2 is FYNNEI. The CDR3 runs 14 residues. CDR3 DNA: TGTGCCAGCAGGGTTGACACAACTAATGAAAAACTGTTTTTT. Protein product: CASRVDTTNEKLFF. Full variable domain (outside the CDR3, taken from reference TRBV2 and TRBJ1-4): EPEVTQTPSHQVTQMGQEVILRCVPISNHLYFYWYRQILGQKVEFLVSFYNNEISEKSEIFDDQFSVERPDGSNFTLKIRSTKLEDSAMYFCASRVDTTNEKLFFGSGTQLSVL.

The V call is TRBV7-2, the J call TRBJ2-7; 7 bases are a match to TRBD1. The germline gives CDR1 SGHTA, CDR2 FQGNSA. The J segment lost 0 bases and the V segment lost 5 bases, leaving 4 bases of the junction unmatched. The CDR3 is 14 residues long. The CDR3 region is CASSTTGNSYEQYF. In nucleotides, the CDR3 is TGTGCCAGCAGCACGACAGGGAACTCCTACGAGCAGTACTTC.

V is TRBV5-1 and J is TRBJ2-7; 7 bases are a match to TRBD2. The CDR3 covers 15 residues. J was trimmed by 9 bases and V by 6 bases; bases with no gene match: 18. Per the germline V gene, CDR1 is SGHRS and CDR2 is YFSETQ. CDR3 in amino acids: CASTLTPGRPTMQYF. CDR3 nucleotide sequence: TGCGCCAGCACCCTAACCCCCGGGAGGCCTACGATGCAGTACTTC.

The rearrangement uses TRBV6-6 and TRBJ1-6; TRBD1 aligns across 7 bases. The CDR3 is 15 amino acids. The V gene's germline CDR1 is MNHNY and CDR2 SVGAGI (reference sequence). V was pared by 6 bases and J by 8 bases, with 10 bases of the junction left unmatched. CDR3 sequence reads: CASSLPGQLDSPLHF. Written as DNA, the CDR3 is TGTGCCAGCAGCCTCCCGGGACAGCTAGATTCACCCCTCCACTTT.

This chain connects TRBV29-1 to TRBJ2-2, with TRBD2 matching 13 bases. V trimming: 0 bases; J trimming: 4 bases; junction bases outside the gene matches: 8. CDR1 and CDR2 from the germline V gene are SQVTM and ANQGSEA. The CDR3 is 18 amino acids. The CDR3 protein is CSVEEVGLAGASTGELFF. The CDR3 DNA sequence: TGCAGCGTTGAAGAGGTAGGACTAGCGGGGGCGAGCACCGGGGAGCTGTTTTTT.

The chain is built from TRBV6-5 and TRBJ1-2; 7 positions agree with TRBD1. This CDR3 region has 12 residues. CDR1 and CDR2 (germline): MNHEY, SVGAGI. J was trimmed by 7 bases and V by 5 bases; bases with no gene match: 4. The CDR3 region has the DNA TGTGCCAGCAGTAAAGACAGGGTTGGCTACACCTTC. This translates into CASSKDRVGYTF.

The gene calls are TRBV7-9 and TRBJ2-1, with TRBD2 as a possible D gene (6 bases). Germline V gene sequence: CDR1 SEHNR, CDR2 FQNEAQ (reference sequence). The length of the CDR3 is 15 residues. V was clipped by 1 base and J by 3 bases, with 10 bases between them. CDR3 nucleotide sequence: TGTGCCAGCAGCTTAGAGTGGCGGGACTACAATGAGCAGTTCTTC. Translated: CASSLEWRDYNEQFF.

This clone has only one observation. The J gene is TRBJ1-4, the V gene TRBV7-9; weak D call: TRBD1 (6 bases). The CDR3 spans 17 residues. V was clipped by 5 bases and J by 5 bases, with 21 bases between them. Germline CDR1 is SEHNR and CDR2 is FQNEAQ (reference sequence). The CDR3 protein is CASSPPFRGHNNEKLFF. In DNA, the CDR3 is TGTGCCAGCAGCCCCCCCTTTAGGGGACATAACAATGAAAAACTGTTTTTT.

The V gene is TRBV7-9, the J gene TRBJ2-2, with a weak D call TRBD2 (5 bases). V dropped 5 bases and J dropped 4 bases, with 17 bases sitting between them. In germline, CDR1 is SEHNR, CDR2 FQNEAQ (reference sequence). The CDR3 is made up of 16 amino acids. CDR3 amino acids: CASSPRVSVGTGELFF. As DNA, the CDR3 is TGTGCCAGCAGCCCTCGTGTTAGCGTGGGCACCGGGGAGCTGTTTTTT.

The chain is built from TRBV14 and TRBJ2-7; a weak D match, TRBD2 (6 bases). V was trimmed by 3 bases and J by 4 bases, leaving 16 bases between them. The CDR3 consists of 15 residues. From germline, CDR1 is SGHDN and CDR2 FVKESK. For the CDR3, the DNA is TGTGCCAGCAGCCAGGCGGGACTTGGGGGGTACGAGCAGTACTTC. This translates into CASSQAGLGGYEQYF. The variable domain in full, completed from reference TRBV14 and TRBJ2-7, reads EAGVTQFPSHSVIEKGQTVTLRCDPISGHDNLYWYRRVMGKEIKFLLHFVKESKQDESGMPNNRFLAERTGGTYSTLKVQPAELEDSGVYFCASSQAGLGGYEQYFGPGTRLTVT.

The gene calls are TRBV6-6 and TRBJ2-2; D is uncertain. Germline CDR1 and CDR2: MNHNY and SVGAGI (reference sequence). V dropped 3 bases and J dropped 4 bases, with 15 bases sitting between them. This CDR3 has 16 amino acids. DNA for the CDR3: TGTGCCAGCAGTTATCCGGTGGGCGTAGGCACCGGGGAGCTGTTTTTT. Translation gives CASSYPVGVGTGELFF.

J is TRBJ2-5 and V is TRBV5-1; D not resolved. Germline CDR1 SGHRS, CDR2 YFSETQ. The CDR3 loop spans 13 amino acids. The germline V and J ends were trimmed by 2 bases and 5 bases, with 10 bases remaining between them. CDR3 sequence: CASSFVPQETQYF. CDR3 nucleotide sequence: TGCGCCAGCAGCTTTGTCCCCCAGGAGACCCAGTACTTC.

The rearrangement uses TRBV4-1 and TRBJ1-3, with 8 bases fitting TRBD1. V was clipped by 1 base and J by 5 bases; unmatched bases: 7. The V gene's germline CDR1 is MGHRA and CDR2 YSYEKL. CDR3 length equals 16 residues. Here the CDR3 reads CASSQAGQGRRNTIYF. CDR3 DNA sequence: TGCGCCAGCAGCCAAGCCGGACAGGGTCGCCGAAACACCATATATTTT.

The table lists this clone with a count of one. The chain uses TRBV2 and TRBJ2-1; D is perhaps TRBD1 (5 bases). This CDR3 contains 16 residues. V was trimmed by 8 bases and J by 0 bases, leaving 17 bases between them. The germline gives CDR1 SNHLY, CDR2 FYNNEI. The CDR3 DNA reads TGTGCCAGCGGTTTACAGGACCTAAACTCCTACAATGAGCAGTTCTTC. It translates to CASGLQDLNSYNEQFF.

The V gene is TRBV5-1, the J gene TRBJ2-3; TRBD2 aligns across 8 bases. The CDR3 spans 15 residues. Germline V lookup: CDR1 SGHRS, CDR2 YFSETQ. The ends lost 2 bases at V and 1 base at J; junction bases unmatched: 3. The CDR3 is CASSFGGAGTDTQYF. Here the CDR3 DNA reads TGCGCCAGCAGCTTCGGGGGGGCGGGCACAGATACGCAGTATTTT.

This clone was observed a handful of times. This chain links TRBV28 with TRBJ1-5; tentative D call: TRBD1 (5 bases). Germline V gene sequence: CDR1 MDHEN, CDR2 SYDVKM. Trimming cost V 5 bases and J 13 bases, with 9 bases left between them. The CDR3 length is 10 residues. The CDR3 sequence: CASSGGVQHF. The CDR3 DNA sequence: TGTGCCAGCAGTGGGGGGGTTCAGCATTTT. The variable domain in full, completed from reference TRBV28 and TRBJ1-5, reads DVKVTQSSRYLVKRTGEKVFLECVQDMDHENMFWYRQDPGLGLRLIYFSYDVKMKEKGDIPEGYSVSREKKERFSLILESASTNQTSMYLCASSGGVQHFGDGTRLSIL.

The V and J genes are TRBV5-1 and TRBJ1-4; 7 bases are a match to TRBD1. CDR3 size: 14 residues. CDR1 and CDR2 (germline): SGHRS, YFSETQ. With V trimmed by 4 bases and J by 2 bases, 2 bases remained unmatched. The CDR3 is CASSPGQTNEKLFF. CDR3 in DNA: TGCGCCAGCAGCCCGGGACAGACTAATGAAAAACTGTTTTTT. Variable domain in full (rest from reference TRBV5-1 and TRBJ1-4): KAGVTQTPRYLIKTRGQQVTLSCSPISGHRSVSWYQQTPGQGLQFLFEYFSETQRNKGNFPGRFSGRQFSNSRSEMNVSTLELGDSALYLCASSPGQTNEKLFFGSGTQLSVL.

CDR3 in DNA: TGTGCCAGCTCACCACCCGGAGCCGTGGGAGCCGGGGAGCTGTTTTTT. Translated: CASSPPGAVGAGELFF. This chain joins TRBV18 and TRBJ2-2, with D possibly TRBD2 on 5 matching bases. Germline CDR1 reads KGHSH; CDR2 reads LQKENI. V gave up 0 bases and J gave up 6 bases, with 14 bases separating them. This CDR3 is built from 16 residues.

The chain employs TRBV7-8 and TRBJ2-7, with a possible D match to TRBD1 (6 bases). Germline V gene sequence: CDR1 SGHVS, CDR2 FQNEAQ. Trimming left V 2 bases short and J 6 bases short, with 20 bases between. The CDR3 sequence is 16 residues long. The CDR3 nucleotides read TGTGCCAGCAGCTTAAAGCCAGGGGCATCCTCATCCGAGCAGTACTTC. Translation: CASSLKPGASSSEQYF.